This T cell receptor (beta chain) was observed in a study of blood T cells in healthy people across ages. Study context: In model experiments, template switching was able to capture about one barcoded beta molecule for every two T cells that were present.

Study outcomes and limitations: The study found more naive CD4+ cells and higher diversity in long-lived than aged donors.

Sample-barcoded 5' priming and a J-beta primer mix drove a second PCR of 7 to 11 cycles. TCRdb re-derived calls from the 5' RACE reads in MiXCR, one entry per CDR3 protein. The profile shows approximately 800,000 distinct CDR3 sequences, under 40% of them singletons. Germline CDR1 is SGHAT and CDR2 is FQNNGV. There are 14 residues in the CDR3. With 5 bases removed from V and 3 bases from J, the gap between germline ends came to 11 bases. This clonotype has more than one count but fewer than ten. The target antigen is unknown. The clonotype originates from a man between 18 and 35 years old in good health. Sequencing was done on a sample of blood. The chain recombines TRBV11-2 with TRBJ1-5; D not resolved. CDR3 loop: CASSPGGFNQPQHF. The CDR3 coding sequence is TGTGCCAGCAGCCCTGGAGGGTTCAATCAGCCCCAGCATTTT.